Below, 28 T cell receptor beta chains from the same sample are listed, as sequenced in a study of T cell clonality in common variable immunodeficiency. TCRdb's table, derived via immunoSEQ multiplex PCR, lists solely in-frame clones and lacks some. The sample holds roughly 34,000 clones, and no clone turns up only once. The specimen was peripheral blood mononuclear cells. The receptors come from a person aged 18-69 years in good health.

The table lists this clone with many counts. The read halts 3 residues ahead of the CDR3 end, with the missing end drawn from the germline J gene. The rearrangement uses TRBV7-2 and TRBJ2-7; the D is unclear. V lost 5 bases to trimming and J lost 0 bases, with 14 bases between them. This CDR3 comprises 15 residues. Germline-derived CDR1 and CDR2 are SGHTA and FQGNSA. The CDR3 is CASSPWAAHSYEQYF. The DNA read from the CDR3 is TGTGCCAGCAGCCCCTGGGCAGCACACTCCTACGAG.

Many counts were recorded for this clone. The read gets to within 3 residues of the CDR3 end, and the germline J gene fills in the rest. This chain uses TRBV14 with TRBJ2-1, with 10 bases that match TRBD1. The CDR3 is 15 residues long. Germline V gene data show CDR1 as SGHDN and CDR2 as FVKESK. The ends lost 3 bases at V and 8 bases at J; junction bases unmatched: 7. The CDR3 sequence: CASSHRDRGLYEQFF. CDR3 DNA, as far as it was read: TGTGCCAGCAGCCACCGGGACAGGGGACTATATGAG.

This clone has at least ten counts. The CDR3 extends 3 residues past the end of the read, so its final part is completed from the germline J gene. This chain uses TRBV18 with TRBJ1-5; D unresolved. This CDR3 contains 15 residues. Trimming shortened V by 6 bases and J by 6 bases, and 18 bases separated the two germline ends. The V gene's germline CDR1 is KGHSH and CDR2 LQKENI. CDR3 sequence: CASSPSGIEGQPQHF. Partial CDR3 DNA: TGTGCCAGCTCCCCAAGCGGCATTGAGGGTCAGCCC.

The table lists this clone with many counts. The CDR3 end is not reached by the read, which stops 3 residues before it; the germline J gene fills it in. This chain uses TRBV7-9 with TRBJ2-7, with 7 bases that match TRBD1. V lost 5 bases, J lost 3 bases, and 4 bases stayed unmatched. Per germline, CDR1 SEHNR and CDR2 FQNEAQ (reference sequence). The CDR3 totals 13 residues. CDR3: CASSQGQYYEQYF. The covered CDR3 bases are TGTGCCAGCAGCCAGGGACAGTACTACGAG.

This clone was counted ten times or more. The read falls 3 residues short of the CDR3 end, and the missing part is taken from the germline J gene. The chain recombines TRBV5-4 with TRBJ2-7; 9 bases match TRBD1. This CDR3 contains 16 residues. The junction had 14 bases not matched to a gene; V was cut back by 8 bases and J by 2 bases. CDR1 is SGHNT, CDR2 YYREEE, per germline (reference sequence). Here the CDR3 reads CARKGPGTGNPYEQYF. Incomplete CDR3 DNA: TGTGCCAGGAAAGGTCCCGGGACAGGGAACCCCTACGAG.

This clone was observed at least ten times. Coverage ceases 3 residues before the CDR3 finishes, and the germline J gene fills in the end. The J gene is TRBJ1-1, the V gene TRBV7-2, with D perhaps TRBD1 (5 bases). The V gene lost 3 bases and the J gene lost 6 bases, with 14 bases spanning the gap. CDR1 and CDR2 from the germline V gene are SGHTA and FQGNSA. The CDR3 consists of 14 residues. CDR3 bases read: TGTGCCAGCAGCTTTCTTCAGGGTGAGGCTGAA. Protein sequence: CASSFLQGEAE. The CDR3 in its entirety is CASSFLQGEAEAFF.

This clone came up many times. The read finishes 3 residues shy of the CDR3 end, and the germline J gene is used to complete it. This chain links TRBV5-1 with TRBJ2-7; tentative D call: TRBD1 (5 bases). The V and J ends lost 0 bases and 4 bases respectively, with 11 bases between them. The CDR3 consists of 14 residues. The V gene's germline CDR1 is SGHRS and CDR2 YFSETQ. CDR3 in amino acids: CASSLAQGRYEQYF. The CDR3 bases that were read are TGCGCCAGCAGCTTGGCCCAGGGTAGGTACGAG.

Many counts were recorded for this clone. With the read ending 3 residues before the CDR3 end, the germline J gene is used to fill in that end. The genes are TRBV6-2 or TRBV6-3 and TRBJ1-4; possible D gene TRBD1, 5 bases. Trimming pared 6 bases from V and 5 bases from J, leaving 10 bases between. This CDR3 is built from 13 residues. CDR1 and CDR2 from the germline V gene are MNHEY and SVGEGT. The CDR3 region is CASRQDLNEKLFF. The CDR3 bases that were read are TGTGCCAGCAGACAGGACCTAAATGAAAAA.

This clone showed up many times. Read sequence stops 3 residues before the CDR3 end, and the germline J gene provides the missing end. The rearrangement joins TRBV20-1 to TRBJ1-2; D is unresolved. The CDR3 consists of 15 residues. V was trimmed by 2 bases and J by 2 bases, leaving 15 bases between them. The germline V gene has CDR1 DFQATT and CDR2 SNEGSKA (reference sequence). CDR3 in amino acids: CSARPEAYENYGYTF. The part of the CDR3 DNA that was read is TGCAGTGCTAGACCAGAGGCTTACGAGAACTATGGC.

In this sample, this clone turned up many times. The part of the CDR3 DNA that was read is TGCGCCAGCAGCCCAGGGGGCCTACTCGCCTATGGC. Translating it yields CASSPGGLLAYG. The whole CDR3 sequence is CASSPGGLLAYGYTF. This chain uses TRBV4-1 with TRBJ1-2, with TRBD1 identical over 8 bases. Sequencing ends 3 residues short of the CDR3 end; the germline J gene provides the rest. The CDR3 has 15 amino acids. V was pared by 4 bases and J by 4 bases, with 8 bases of the junction left unmatched. Germline lookup yields CDR1 MGHRA and CDR2 YSYEKL.

This clone has ten or more counts. Incomplete CDR3 DNA: TGCGCCAGCAGTCTCCGGCCTAGCGGCTCCTACAATGAG. It encodes CASSLRPSGSYNE. The CDR3 in its entirety is CASSLRPSGSYNEQFF. The chain employs TRBV10-2 and TRBJ2-1, with TRBD2 matching 7 bases. The read halts 3 residues ahead of the CDR3 end, with the missing end drawn from the germline J gene. Germline V gene lookup returns CDR1 WSHSY and CDR2 SAAADI. V trimming: 5 bases; J trimming: 0 bases; junction bases outside the gene matches: 7. CDR3 length: 16 amino acids.

This clone was recorded many times. The CDR3 is cut off 3 residues early in the read; its end comes from the germline J gene. This rearrangement joins TRBV6-2 or TRBV6-3 to TRBJ2-5, with 7 positions matching TRBD1. The CDR3 is made up of 14 amino acids. Germline CDR1 reads MNHEY; CDR2 reads SVGEGT. V was clipped by 7 bases and J by 5 bases; unmatched bases: 10. CDR3: CASIDRAMDETQYF. CDR3 DNA (partial): TGTGCCAGCATAGACAGGGCTATGGACGAGACC.

This clone was counted ten times or more. The read halts 3 residues ahead of the CDR3 end, with the missing end drawn from the germline J gene. The chain combines TRBV5-1 with TRBJ2-5, with unresolved D. Germline V CDR1 and CDR2: SGHRS, YFSETQ. Trimming removed 0 bases from V and 7 bases from J, with 10 bases in between. The CDR3 has 13 amino acids. The sequenced part of the CDR3 DNA is TGCGCCAGCAGCTTGGAGCGTGTAAGGACC. Its protein is CASSLERVRT. The entire CDR3 sequence reads CASSLERVRTQYF.

This clone was seen only a few times. Other DNA sequences in the sample encode the same CDR3. CDR3 bases read: TGTGCCAGCTCCCCCCCGGGGACTAGCGGGCAGCATGAG. This encodes CASSPPGTSGQHE. The entire CDR3 protein is CASSPPGTSGQHEQFF. The chain links TRBV18 to TRBJ2-1; 12 bases align to TRBD2. Read data end 3 residues before the CDR3 end; the end is taken from the germline J gene. CDR1 is KGHSH and CDR2 is LQKENI in the germline V gene. The ends lost 6 bases at V and 8 bases at J; junction bases unmatched: 11. This CDR3 comprises 16 residues.

This clone came up many times. The missing CDR3 end, 3 residues past where the read stops, is filled in from the germline J gene. The V and J genes are TRBV10-1 and TRBJ1-1, with D unclear. This CDR3 spans 10 amino acids. Trimming took off 4 bases at V and 7 bases at J, with 4 bases between the two ends. The V gene's germline CDR1 is WNHNN and CDR2 SYGVQD (reference sequence). This chain's CDR3 is CASSVYEAFF. The sequenced part of the CDR3 DNA is TGCGCCAGCAGTGTATATGAA.

This clone was counted ten times or more. The read finishes 3 residues shy of the CDR3 end, and the germline J gene is used to complete it. The rearrangement uses TRBV7-9 and TRBJ1-3, with 9 positions matching TRBD1. The CDR3 spans 15 residues. Looked up from germline, CDR1 is SEHNR and CDR2 is FQNEAQ (reference sequence). J was trimmed by 4 bases and V by 4 bases; bases with no gene match: 5. The sequenced CDR3 bases are TGTGCCAGCAGCTCACGTGGGACAGGGGGAAACACC. Translation: CASSSRGTGGNT. From start to end, the CDR3 is CASSSRGTGGNTIYF.

This clone was picked up many times. The read ends 3 residues shy of where the CDR3 ends; the end is completed using the germline J gene. This chain joins TRBV7-8 and TRBJ2-1; TRBD1 is a possible D gene (6 bases). Germline CDR1 and CDR2: SGHVS and FQNEAQ. V was pared by 5 bases and J by 6 bases, with 11 bases between. The CDR3 is made up of 13 amino acids. CDR3 DNA, as far as it was read: TGTGCCAGCAGCCGGGGACAACTCAATGAG. Its protein is CASSRGQLNE. The full CDR3 sequence reads CASSRGQLNEQFF.

This clone was recorded at least ten times. The read ends 3 residues before the CDR3 terminus; that terminus is restored from the germline J gene. The gene calls are TRBV13 and TRBJ2-1, with 13 bases fitting TRBD2. The CDR3 sequence is 18 residues long. Germline CDR1 and CDR2: PRHDT and FYEKMQ (reference sequence). The trim removed 4 bases at V and 1 base at J, leaving 7 bases unmatched. CDR3: CASSSTSGRALSYNEQFF. The CDR3 DNA, read in part, is TGTGCCAGCAGCTCAACTAGCGGGAGGGCTTTGTCCTACAATGAG.

This clone occurred many times. The CDR3 extends 3 residues past the end of the read, so its final part is completed from the germline J gene. The chain joins TRBV18 to TRBJ2-7; 7 nucleotides match TRBD1. V lost 5 bases, J lost 3 bases, and 4 bases stayed unmatched. This CDR3 has 13 residues. Germline V gives CDR1 KGHSH, CDR2 LQKENI. CDR3 DNA, as far as it was read: TGTGCCAGCTCAAAGGGGGCTAACTACGAG. This translates into CASSKGANYE. The entire CDR3 protein is CASSKGANYEQYF.

This clone was detected ten times or more. The read ends 3 residues early relative to the CDR3; the germline J gene fills the gap. The rearrangement joins TRBV5-1 to TRBJ1-6; D perhaps matches TRBD1 (6 bases). The CDR3 totals 15 residues. V was trimmed by 0 bases and J by 8 bases, leaving 12 bases between them. Germline V CDR1 and CDR2: SGHRS, YFSETQ. The sequenced part of the CDR3 DNA is TGCGCCAGCAGCTTGGCTGGACAGACTTATTCACCC. Translating gives CASSLAGQTYSP. The whole CDR3 reads CASSLAGQTYSPLHF.

This clone has ten or more counts. The CDR3 end falls 3 residues outside the read, so it is completed with the germline J gene. The V gene is TRBV2, the J gene TRBJ2-7; 9 nucleotides align to TRBD1. The CDR3 contains 14 residues. Looked up from germline, CDR1 is SNHLY and CDR2 is FYNNEI. V gave up 4 bases and J gave up 6 bases; unmatched junction bases: 7. CDR3 DNA, as far as it was read: TGTGCCAGCAGTGCCGTGACAGGGGGGTTCGAG. It yields the protein CASSAVTGGFE. The whole CDR3 is CASSAVTGGFEQYF.

This clone was detected many times. Read sequence stops 3 residues before the CDR3 end, and the germline J gene provides the missing end. The V and J genes are TRBV19 and TRBJ1-6; D remains unclear. The CDR3 loop spans 14 amino acids. V was shortened by 7 bases and J by 1 base, with 8 bases between the two germline ends. Germline CDR1 is LNHDA and CDR2 is SQIVND (reference sequence). The CDR3 sequence is CASTGSSYNSPLHF. CDR3 bases read: TGTGCCAGTACAGGCTCTTCCTATAATTCACCC.

This clone was seen a handful of times. The read ends 3 residues early relative to the CDR3; the germline J gene fills the gap. The chain links TRBV2 to TRBJ1-3; 10 bases align to TRBD1. Trimming took 7 bases from V and 0 from J; bases not matched to a gene: 9. CDR1 is SNHLY and CDR2 is FYNNEI in the germline V gene. This CDR3 contains 17 residues. Incomplete CDR3 DNA: TGTGCCAGCACAGGGGGACAGGGGACATCCTCTGGAAACACC. This sequence encodes CASTGGQGTSSGNT. The complete CDR3 protein is CASTGGQGTSSGNTIYF. The whole variable domain, remainder taken from reference TRBV2 and TRBJ1-3, is EPEVTQTPSHQVTQMGQEVILRCVPISNHLYFYWYRQILGQKVEFLVSFYNNEISEKSEIFDDQFSVERPDGSNFTLKIRSTKLEDSAMYFCASTGGQGTSSGNTIYFGEGSWLTVV.

At least ten counts were recorded for this clone. The read halts 3 residues ahead of the CDR3 end, with the missing end drawn from the germline J gene. This chain connects TRBV6-2 or TRBV6-3 to TRBJ1-1; a weak D match, TRBD1 (5 bases). Deletions cut 5 bases from V and 4 bases from J, with 17 bases between. The length of the CDR3 is 15 residues. CDR1 and CDR2 (germline): MNHEY, SVGEGT. Incomplete CDR3 DNA: TGTGCCAGCAGTCACGCAGGGAGTTGGGGCACTGAA. Translated, it gives CASSHAGSWGTE. The whole CDR3 protein is CASSHAGSWGTEAFF.

Ten or more counts support this clone. The read comes to an end 3 residues before the CDR3 does, leaving the germline J gene to fill in the end. This sequence joins TRBV20-1 and TRBJ2-1; possibly TRBD1 for D (6 bases). CDR1 and CDR2 from the germline V gene are DFQATT and SNEGSKA (reference sequence). This CDR3 spans 14 amino acids. Trimming removed 2 bases at V and 1 base at J, with 9 bases between. The CDR3 here is CSARRQGSYNEQFF. The sequenced part of the CDR3 DNA is TGCAGTGCTAGAAGGCAGGGGTCCTACAATGAG.

As concerns this clone: The read ends 3 residues early relative to the CDR3; the germline J gene fills the gap. The chain employs TRBV2 and TRBJ2-7; TRBD1 matches 7 bases. CDR1 is SNHLY, CDR2 FYNNEI, per germline. The V segment lost 4 bases and the J segment 3 bases; nucleotides outside the gene matches: 0. This CDR3 comprises 12 residues. The CDR3 loop reads CASSGQGYEQYF. The sequenced part of the CDR3 DNA is TGTGCCAGCAGTGGACAGGGCTACGAG. Supplemented by reference TRBV2 and TRBJ2-7, the full variable domain reads EPEVTQTPSHQVTQMGQEVILRCVPISNHLYFYWYRQILGQKVEFLVSFYNNEISEKSEIFDDQFSVERPDGSNFTLKIRSTKLEDSAMYFCASSGQGYEQYFGPGTRLTVT.

As to this clone: Coverage ceases 3 residues before the CDR3 finishes, and the germline J gene fills in the end. V usage is TRBV5-1 and J usage is TRBJ2-7; 8 bases line up with TRBD2. V shed 4 bases, J shed 4 bases, and the junction held 7 bases outside the gene matches. CDR1 is SGHRS and CDR2 is YFSETQ in the germline V gene. The CDR3 has 14 residues. The covered CDR3 bases are TGCGCCAGCAGCCCCGTAGCGGGAAGGTACGAG. This gives the protein CASSPVAGRYE. In full, the CDR3 is CASSPVAGRYEQYF. The full variable domain, completed using reference TRBV5-1 and TRBJ2-7, is KAGVTQTPRYLIKTRGQQVTLSCSPISGHRSVSWYQQTPGQGLQFLFEYFSETQRNKGNFPGRFSGRQFSNSRSEMNVSTLELGDSALYLCASSPVAGRYEQYFGPGTRLTVT.

This clone occurred many times. CDR3: CASSRGQGTYNEQFF. CDR3 bases read: TGTGCCAGCAGCCGGGGACAGGGGACCTACAATGAG. The chain uses TRBV11-3 and TRBJ2-1, with 10 bases matching TRBD1. The sequence runs out 3 residues before the end of the CDR3; the remainder is reconstructed from the germline J gene. Germline CDR1 and CDR2: SGHNT and YENEEA. This CDR3 spans 15 amino acids. The ends lost 5 bases at V and 2 bases at J; junction bases unmatched: 3. Drawing the rest from reference TRBV11-3 and TRBJ2-1, the complete variable domain is EAGVVQSPRYKIIEKKQPVAFWCNPISGHNTLYWYLQNLGQGPELLIRYENEEAVDDSQLPKDRFSAERLKGVDSTLKIQPAELGDSAVYLCASSRGQGTYNEQFFGPGTRLTVL.